The rows below give T cell receptor beta chains drawn from one sample of a study of control samples from healthy donors and cancer patients. Here immunoSEQ multiplex PCR was the method, and the copy in TCRdb shows in-frame clones only, minus some. The data contain 120,000 or so clones, approximately 87% of them seen just once; the ten biggest clones take up 12%. Sequenced sample: blood. The receptors derive from a man aged 25 to 45 in good health. Each CDR3 is given without its conserved first and last residue. The D gene is left open where the match is weak. Size values are once, few and many counts, or a class for expanded clones, and some rows have none.

>TRBV29-1|TRBD1|.
SGTGQGGTEAF
>TRBV7-8|.|.
ASSSQVYRENTEAF
>TRBV19|.|.
ASSIGTEETQY
>TRBV4-1|.|.
ASSPLAGYYGYT
>TRBV14|.|.
ASSRASGGYT
>TRBV12-5|.|.
ASGLGRVYGYT
>TRBV9|.|.
ASSVVANTGELF
>TRBV19|.|.
ASKDRMNTEAF
>TRBV7-9|.|.
ASSLGVGRINEKLF
>TRBV5-1|.|.
ASSFRQGPNEQY
>TRBV20-1|.|.
SASRGPFYNEQF
>TRBV2|TRBD1|.
ASRLDRGLATNEKLF
>TRBV2|TRBD1|few
ASNRGRRFEKLF